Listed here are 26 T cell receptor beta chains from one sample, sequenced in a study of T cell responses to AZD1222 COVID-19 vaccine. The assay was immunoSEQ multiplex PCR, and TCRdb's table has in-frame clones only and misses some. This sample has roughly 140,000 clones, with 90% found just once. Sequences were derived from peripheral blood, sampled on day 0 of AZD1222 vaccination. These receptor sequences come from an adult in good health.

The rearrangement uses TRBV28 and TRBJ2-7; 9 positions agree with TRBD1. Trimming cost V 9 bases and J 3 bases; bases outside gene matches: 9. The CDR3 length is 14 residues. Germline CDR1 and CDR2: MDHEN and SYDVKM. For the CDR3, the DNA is TGTGCCAGTAGGAAGGACAGGGGTGGCTACGAGCAGTACTTC. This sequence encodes CASRKDRGGYEQYF.

CDR3 coding DNA: TGTGCCACTTCCCCCGATGAGACTACGGGGGTAGCCTACAATGAGCAGTTCTTC. It translates to CATSPDETTGVAYNEQFF. The genes are TRBV21-1 and TRBJ2-1; TRBD2 is taken as the D call from the table, unchecked against the DNA. TRBV21-1 is described as a pseudogene. This CDR3 has 18 amino acids.

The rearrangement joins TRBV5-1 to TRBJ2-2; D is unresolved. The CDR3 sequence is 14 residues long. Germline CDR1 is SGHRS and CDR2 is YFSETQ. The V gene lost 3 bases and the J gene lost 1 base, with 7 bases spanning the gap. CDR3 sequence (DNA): TGCGCCAGCAGCTCCGAGGTGAACACCGGGGAGCTGTTTTTT. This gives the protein CASSSEVNTGELFF.

In DNA, the CDR3 is TGTGCCAGCAGCCAATTAGACAGCTCCTATAATTCACCCCTCCACTTT. Translated, it gives CASSQLDSSYNSPLHF. The chain has TRBV14 and TRBJ1-6, with D tentatively TRBD1 (5 bases). The length of the CDR3 is 16 residues. The V and J ends lost 2 bases and 0 bases respectively, with 8 bases between them. Germline V gives CDR1 SGHDN, CDR2 FVKESK.

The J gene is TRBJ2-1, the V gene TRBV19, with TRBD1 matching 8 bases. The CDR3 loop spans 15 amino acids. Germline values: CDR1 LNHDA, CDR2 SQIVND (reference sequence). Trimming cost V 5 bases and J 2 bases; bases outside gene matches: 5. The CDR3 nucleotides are TGTGCCAGTAGTGTGTTCAGGGGGCCCTACAATGAGCAGTTCTTC. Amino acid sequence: CASSVFRGPYNEQFF.

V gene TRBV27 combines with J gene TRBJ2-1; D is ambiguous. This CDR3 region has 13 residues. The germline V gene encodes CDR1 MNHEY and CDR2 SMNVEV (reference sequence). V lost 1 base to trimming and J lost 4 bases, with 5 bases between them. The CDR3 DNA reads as TGTGCCAGCAGTTTATTGGGGTACAATGAGCAGTTCTTC. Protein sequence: CASSLLGYNEQFF.

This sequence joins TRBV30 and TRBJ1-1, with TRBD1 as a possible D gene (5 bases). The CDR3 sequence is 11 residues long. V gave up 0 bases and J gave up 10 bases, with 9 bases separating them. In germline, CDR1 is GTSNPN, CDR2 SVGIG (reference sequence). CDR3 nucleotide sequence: TGTGCCTGGAGTGTTAGGGACCTAGCTTTCTTT. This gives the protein CAWSVRDLAFF.

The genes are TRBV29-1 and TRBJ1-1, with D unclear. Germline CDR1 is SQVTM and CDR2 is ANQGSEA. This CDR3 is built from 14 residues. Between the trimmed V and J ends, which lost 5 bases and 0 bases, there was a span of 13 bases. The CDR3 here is CSVPRAEMNTEAFF. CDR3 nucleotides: TGCAGCGTTCCGCGGGCGGAAATGAACACTGAAGCTTTCTTT. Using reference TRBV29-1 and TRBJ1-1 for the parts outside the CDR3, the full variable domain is SAVISQKPSRDICQRGTSLTIQCQVDSQVTMMFWYRQQPGQSLTLIATANQGSEATYESGFVIDKFPISRPNLTFSTLTVSNMSPEDSSIYLCSVPRAEMNTEAFFGQGTRLTVV.

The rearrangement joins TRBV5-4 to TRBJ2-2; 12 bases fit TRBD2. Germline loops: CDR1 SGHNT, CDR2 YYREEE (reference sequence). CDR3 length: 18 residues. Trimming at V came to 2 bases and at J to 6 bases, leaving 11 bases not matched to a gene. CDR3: CASSFGLAGSRDAGELFF. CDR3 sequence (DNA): TGTGCCAGCAGCTTCGGACTAGCGGGGTCTCGGGACGCCGGGGAGCTGTTTTTT.

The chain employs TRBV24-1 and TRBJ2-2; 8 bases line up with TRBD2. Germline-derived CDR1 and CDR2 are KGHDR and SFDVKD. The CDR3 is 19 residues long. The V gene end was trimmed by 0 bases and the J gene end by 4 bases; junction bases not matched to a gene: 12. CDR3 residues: CATSDLNESGGGFTGELFF. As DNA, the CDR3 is TGTGCCACCAGTGATTTGAATGAGTCCGGGGGGGGATTCACCGGGGAGCTGTTTTTT.

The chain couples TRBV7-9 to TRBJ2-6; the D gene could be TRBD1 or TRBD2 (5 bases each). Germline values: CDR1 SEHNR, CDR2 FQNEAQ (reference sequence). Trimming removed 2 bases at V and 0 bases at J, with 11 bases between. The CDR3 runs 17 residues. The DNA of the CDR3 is TGTGCCAGCAGCTTACCGGCAGGGAGCTCTGGGGCCAACGTCCTGACTTTC. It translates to CASSLPAGSSGANVLTF.

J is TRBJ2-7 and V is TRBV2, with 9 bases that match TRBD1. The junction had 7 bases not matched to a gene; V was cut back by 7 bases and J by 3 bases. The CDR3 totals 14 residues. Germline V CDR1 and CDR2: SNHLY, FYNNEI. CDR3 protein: CASTGTGSYYEQYF. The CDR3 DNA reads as TGTGCCAGCACAGGGACAGGGTCCTACTACGAGCAGTACTTC.

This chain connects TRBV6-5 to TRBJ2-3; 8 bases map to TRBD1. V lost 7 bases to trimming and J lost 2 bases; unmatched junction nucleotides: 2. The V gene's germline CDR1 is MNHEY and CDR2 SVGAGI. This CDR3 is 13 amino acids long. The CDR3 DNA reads TGTGCCAGCAAGGGACAGGTCACAGATACGCAGTATTTT. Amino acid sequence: CASKGQVTDTQYF.

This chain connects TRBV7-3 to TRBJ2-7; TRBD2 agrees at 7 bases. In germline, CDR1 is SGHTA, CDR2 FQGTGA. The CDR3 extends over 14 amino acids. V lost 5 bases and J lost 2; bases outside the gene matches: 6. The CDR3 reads CASSPAGSAYEQYF. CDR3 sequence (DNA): TGTGCCAGCAGCCCAGCGGGGTCAGCCTACGAGCAGTACTTC.

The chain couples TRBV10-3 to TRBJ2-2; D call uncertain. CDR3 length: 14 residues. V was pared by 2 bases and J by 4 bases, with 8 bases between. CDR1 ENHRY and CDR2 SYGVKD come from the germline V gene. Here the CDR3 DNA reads TGTGCCATCAGTGAGCTGGCAGCCACCGGGGAGCTGTTTTTT. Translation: CAISELAATGELFF.

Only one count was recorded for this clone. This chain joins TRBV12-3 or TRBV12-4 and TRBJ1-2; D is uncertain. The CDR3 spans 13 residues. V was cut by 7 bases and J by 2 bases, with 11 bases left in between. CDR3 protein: CASKGLANYGYTF. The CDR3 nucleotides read TGTGCCAGCAAAGGTCTTGCGAACTATGGCTACACCTTC.

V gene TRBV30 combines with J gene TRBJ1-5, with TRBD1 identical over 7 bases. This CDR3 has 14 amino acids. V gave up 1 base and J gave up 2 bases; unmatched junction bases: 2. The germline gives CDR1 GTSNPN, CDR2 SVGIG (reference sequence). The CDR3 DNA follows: TGTGCCTGGAGTGAGGGGGCCGGCAATCAGCCCCAGCATTTT. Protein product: CAWSEGAGNQPQHF.

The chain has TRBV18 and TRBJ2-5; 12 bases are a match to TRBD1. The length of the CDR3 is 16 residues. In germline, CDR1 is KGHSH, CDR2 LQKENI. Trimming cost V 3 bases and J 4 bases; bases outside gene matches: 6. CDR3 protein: CASSPTGTGGRETQYF. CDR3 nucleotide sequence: TGTGCCAGCTCACCTACCGGGACAGGGGGCAGAGAGACCCAGTACTTC.

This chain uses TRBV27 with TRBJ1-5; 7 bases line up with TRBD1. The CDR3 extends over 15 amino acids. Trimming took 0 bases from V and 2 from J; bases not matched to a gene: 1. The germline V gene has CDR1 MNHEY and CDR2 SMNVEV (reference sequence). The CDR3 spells CASSLSTGGNQPQHF. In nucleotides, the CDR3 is TGTGCCAGCAGTTTATCCACAGGGGGCAATCAGCCCCAGCATTTT.

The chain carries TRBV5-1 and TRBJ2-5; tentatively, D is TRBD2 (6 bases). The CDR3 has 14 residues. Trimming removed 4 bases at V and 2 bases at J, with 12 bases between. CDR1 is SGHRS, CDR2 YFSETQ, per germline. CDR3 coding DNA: TGCGCCAGCAGCCCAGCTAGCGATCAAGAGACCCAGTACTTC. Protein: CASSPASDQETQYF.

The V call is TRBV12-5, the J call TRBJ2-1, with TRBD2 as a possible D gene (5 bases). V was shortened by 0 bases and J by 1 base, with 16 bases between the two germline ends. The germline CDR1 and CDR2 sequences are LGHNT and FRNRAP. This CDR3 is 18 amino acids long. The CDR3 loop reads CASGLVRLSSGSYNEQFF. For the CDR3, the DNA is TGTGCTAGTGGTTTGGTAAGGTTGTCAAGCGGTTCCTACAATGAGCAGTTCTTC.

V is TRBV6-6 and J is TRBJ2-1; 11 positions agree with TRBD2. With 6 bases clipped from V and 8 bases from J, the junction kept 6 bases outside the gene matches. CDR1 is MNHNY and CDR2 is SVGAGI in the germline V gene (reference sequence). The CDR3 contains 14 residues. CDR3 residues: CASRLAGDFDEQFF. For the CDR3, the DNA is TGTGCCAGCAGACTAGCGGGAGACTTCGATGAGCAGTTCTTC.

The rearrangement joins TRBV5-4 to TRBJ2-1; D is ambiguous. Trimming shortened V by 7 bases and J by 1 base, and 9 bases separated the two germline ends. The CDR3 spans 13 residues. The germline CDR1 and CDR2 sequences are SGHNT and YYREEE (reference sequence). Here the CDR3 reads CASAKSSYNEQFF. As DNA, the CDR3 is TGTGCCAGCGCCAAGAGTTCCTACAATGAGCAGTTCTTC.

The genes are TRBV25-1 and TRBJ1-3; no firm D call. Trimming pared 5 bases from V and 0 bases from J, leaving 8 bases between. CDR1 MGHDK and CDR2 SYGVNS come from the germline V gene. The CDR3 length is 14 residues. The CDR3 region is CASSKQSSGNTIYF. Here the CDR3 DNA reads TGTGCCAGCAGTAAACAGAGCTCTGGAAACACCATATATTTT.

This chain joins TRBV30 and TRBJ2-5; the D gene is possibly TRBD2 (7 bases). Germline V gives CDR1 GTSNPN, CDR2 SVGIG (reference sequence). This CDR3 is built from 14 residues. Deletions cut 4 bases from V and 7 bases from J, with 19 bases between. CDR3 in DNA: TGTGCCTGGAAGAGATGGGGGGGCGAAACGACCCAGTACTTC. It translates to CAWKRWGGETTQYF.

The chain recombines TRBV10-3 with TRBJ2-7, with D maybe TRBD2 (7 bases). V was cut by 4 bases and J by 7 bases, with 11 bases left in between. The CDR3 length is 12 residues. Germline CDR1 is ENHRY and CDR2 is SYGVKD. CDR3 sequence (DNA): TGTGCCATCAGTGCACAGGGAGGGGAGCAGTACTTC. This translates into CAISAQGGEQYF.